This T cell receptor beta chain was captured in a study of blood T cell repertoires in COVID-19. Produced via immunoSEQ multiplex PCR; TCRdb's table is partial and in-frame only. Among around 96,000 clones listed, around 96% were seen once. There are 15 residues in the CDR3. Germline loops: CDR1 SGDLS, CDR2 YYNGEE. The ends were cut back, 0 bases at V and 0 bases at J, with 10 bases in the middle. This TCR was sampled from a human donor with active COVID-19. The donor label of this sample is uncertain. The chain links TRBV9 to TRBJ2-7; D is uncertain. Sequenced sample: peripheral blood. CDR3 sequence: CASSVGLISSYEQYF. The CDR3 nucleotides are TGTGCCAGCAGCGTAGGCTTAATTAGCTCCTACGAGCAGTACTTC.